This paragraph covers one TCR beta chain sequence. This entry comes from a study of blood T cell repertoires in COVID-19. Across the study: Samples of COVID-19 (acute and convalescent) were obtained from the United States, Italy and Spain.

Study processing details: How many nucleated cells were present was estimated from reference gene primer amplification. Using immunoSEQ multiplex PCR, the repertoire was profiled, and TCRdb retains in-frame clones only, with some absent. V, J and clone size were drawn from that table, and D and trimming were deduced from the DNA. The sample contains about 290,000 clones, around 81% of which appear only once. CDR1 and CDR2 from the germline V gene are SGDLS and YYNGEE. The V segment lost 0 bases and the J segment 4 bases; nucleotides outside the gene matches: 2. CDR3 length equals 15 residues. The sequence derives from a woman aged 45-65 years with active or convalescent COVID-19. Sample: peripheral blood. The chain combines TRBV9 with TRBJ2-2; the match to TRBD1 covers 8 bases. CDR3 residues: CASSVGGQGTGELFF. As DNA, the CDR3 is TGTGCCAGCAGCGTAGGAGGACAGGGCACCGGGGAGCTGTTTTTT.